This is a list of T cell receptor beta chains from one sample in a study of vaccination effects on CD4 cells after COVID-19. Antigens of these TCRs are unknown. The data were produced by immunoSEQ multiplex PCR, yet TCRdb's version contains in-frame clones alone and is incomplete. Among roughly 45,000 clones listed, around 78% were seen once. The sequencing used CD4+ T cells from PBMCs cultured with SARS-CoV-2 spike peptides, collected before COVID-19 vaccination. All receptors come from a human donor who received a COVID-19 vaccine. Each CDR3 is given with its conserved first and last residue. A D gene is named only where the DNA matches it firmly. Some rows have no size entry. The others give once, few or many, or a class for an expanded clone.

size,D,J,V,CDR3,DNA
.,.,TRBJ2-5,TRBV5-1,CASSLEGGPETQYF,TGCGCCAGCAGCTTGGAAGGGGGGCCAGAGACCCAGTACTTC
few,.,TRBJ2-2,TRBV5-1,CASSSEVNTGELFF,TGCGCCAGCAGCTCTGAGGTGAACACCGGGGAGCTGTTTTTT
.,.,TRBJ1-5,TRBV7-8,CASSPSNQPQHF,TGTGCCAGCAGCCCTAGCAATCAGCCCCAGCATTTT
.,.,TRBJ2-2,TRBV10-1,CASSESRRTSELFF,TGCGCCAGCAGTGAGTCACGGAGGACCTCGGAGCTGTTTTTT
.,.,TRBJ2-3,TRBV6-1,CASSERGTDTQYF,TGTGCCAGCAGTGAAAGAGGCACAGATACGCAGTATTTT
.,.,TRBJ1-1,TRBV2,CASSEAGVPNTEAFF,TGTGCCAGCAGTGAAGCGGGAGTTCCTAACACTGAAGCTTTCTTT
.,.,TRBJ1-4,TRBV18,CASSPRGDTGKLFF,TGTGCCAGCTCACCTAGGGGGGACACAGGAAAACTGTTTTTT
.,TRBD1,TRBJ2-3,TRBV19,CASSKRGRTGVLDTQYF,TGTGCCAGTAGTAAACGAGGTCGGACAGGGGTGTTGGATACGCAGTATTTT
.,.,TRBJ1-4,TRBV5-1,CASRYGTGSTNEKLFF,TGCGCCAGCAGGTACGGAACAGGGTCGACTAATGAAAAACTGTTTTTT
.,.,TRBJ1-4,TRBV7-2,CASSLVAQTNEKLFF,TGTGCCAGCAGCTTAGTAGCACAGACTAATGAAAAACTGTTTTTT
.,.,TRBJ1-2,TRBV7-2,CASSLSQGGYTF,TGTGCCAGCAGCTTATCCCAGGGTGGCTACACCTTC
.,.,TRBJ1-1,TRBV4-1,CASSQVGREAFF,TGCGCCAGCAGCCAAGTGGGCAGAGAAGCTTTCTTT
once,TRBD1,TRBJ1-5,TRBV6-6,CASSHRGQGQPQHF,TGTGCCAGCAGCCACAGGGGGCAGGGTCAGCCCCAGCATTTT
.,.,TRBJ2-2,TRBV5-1,CASSLAGYGTGELFF,TGCGCCAGCAGCTTGGCCGGGTACGGTACCGGGGAGCTGTTTTTT
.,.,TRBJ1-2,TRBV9,CASSSERADGYTF,TGTGCCAGCAGCTCAGAGCGGGCAGACGGCTACACCTTC
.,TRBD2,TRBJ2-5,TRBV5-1,CASSSRTSGGEETQYF,TGCGCCAGCAGCTCCAGGACTAGCGGGGGGGAAGAGACCCAGTACTTC
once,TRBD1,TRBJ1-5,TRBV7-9,CASSPQGGQGQPQHF,TGTGCCAGCAGCCCCCAGGGGGGGCAGGGTCAGCCCCAGCATTTT
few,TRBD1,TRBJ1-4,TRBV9,CASSVSPGTGTEKLFF,TGTGCCAGCAGCGTTTCCCCCGGGACAGGGACTGAAAAACTGTTTTTT
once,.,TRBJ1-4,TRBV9,CASSVDPQGTNEKLFF,TGTGCCAGCAGCGTAGACCCACAGGGAACTAATGAAAAACTGTTTTTT
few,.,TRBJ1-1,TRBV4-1,CASSQPTRRDGRNTEAFF,TGCGCCAGCAGCCAACCTACGAGGCGGGACGGAAGGAACACTGAAGCTTTCTTT
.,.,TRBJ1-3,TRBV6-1,CASSEGTSGNTIYF,TGTGCCAGCAGTGAAGGGACCTCTGGAAACACCATATATTTT
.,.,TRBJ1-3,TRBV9,CASSDQDNSGNTIYF,TGTGCCAGCAGCGACCAGGACAACTCTGGAAACACCATATATTTT
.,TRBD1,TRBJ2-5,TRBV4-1,CASSQIRTGEETQYF,TGCGCCAGCAGCCAAATCCGGACAGGGGAAGAGACCCAGTACTTC
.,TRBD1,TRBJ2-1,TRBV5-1,CASNKKVPGQGEDEQFF,TGCGCCAGCAATAAGAAAGTTCCGGGACAGGGTGAGGATGAGCAGTTCTTC
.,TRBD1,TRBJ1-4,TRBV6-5,CASNSQGAVEKLFF,TGTGCCAGCAACTCACAGGGGGCGGTTGAAAAACTGTTTTTT
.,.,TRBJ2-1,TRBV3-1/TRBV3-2,CASSWGGLGSEQFF,TGTGCCAGCAGCTGGGGTGGCCTCGGTTCAGAGCAGTTCTTC
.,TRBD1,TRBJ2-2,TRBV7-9,CASRPTGGLTGELFF,TGTGCCAGCCGACCGACAGGGGGCCTCACCGGGGAGCTGTTTTTT
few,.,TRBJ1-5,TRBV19,CASGGGYRGNQPQHF,TGTGCCAGTGGTGGGGGGTATCGGGGCAATCAGCCCCAGCATTTT
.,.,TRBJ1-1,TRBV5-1,CATGYTEAFF,TGCGCAACAGGGTACACTGAAGCTTTCTTT
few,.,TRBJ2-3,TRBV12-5,CASGQRSDTQYF,TGTGCTAGTGGTCAACGTTCAGATACGCAGTATTTT
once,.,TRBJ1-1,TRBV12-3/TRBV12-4,CASSSGTYEAFF,TGTGCCAGCAGTTCCGGGACATATGAAGCTTTCTTT
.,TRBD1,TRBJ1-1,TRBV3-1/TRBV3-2,CASSQDKGQGSLTFF,TGTGCCAGCAGCCAAGATAAGGGACAGGGAAGTCTAACTTTCTTT
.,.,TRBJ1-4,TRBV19,CASSIRTGKLFF,TGTGCCAGTAGTATTCGAACGGGAAAACTGTTTTTT
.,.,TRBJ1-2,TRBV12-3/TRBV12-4,CASSEGVRGYTF,TGTGCCAGCAGTGAGGGTGTACGCGGCTACACCTTC
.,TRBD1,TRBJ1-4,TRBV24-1,CATSARAGGEKLFF,TGTGCCACCAGTGCACGGGCAGGGGGCGAAAAACTGTTTTTT
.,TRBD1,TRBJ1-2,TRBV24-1,CATSDTGTGTYGYTF,TGTGCCACCAGTGACACCGGGACAGGGACTTATGGCTACACCTTC
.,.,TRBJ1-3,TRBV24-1,CATSDSKQGAGNTIYF,TGTGCCACCAGTGATTCAAAACAGGGTGCTGGAAACACCATATATTTT
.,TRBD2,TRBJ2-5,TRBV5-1,CASSLGASGGPQETQYF,TGCGCCAGCAGCTTGGGTGCTAGCGGGGGACCACAAGAGACCCAGTACTTC
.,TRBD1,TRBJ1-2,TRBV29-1,CSVDRTGGYGYTF,TGCAGCGTCGACAGAACAGGGGGCTATGGCTACACCTTC
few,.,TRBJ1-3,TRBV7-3,CASSSEAGNTIYF,TGTGCCAGCAGCTCAGAAGCTGGAAACACCATATATTTT